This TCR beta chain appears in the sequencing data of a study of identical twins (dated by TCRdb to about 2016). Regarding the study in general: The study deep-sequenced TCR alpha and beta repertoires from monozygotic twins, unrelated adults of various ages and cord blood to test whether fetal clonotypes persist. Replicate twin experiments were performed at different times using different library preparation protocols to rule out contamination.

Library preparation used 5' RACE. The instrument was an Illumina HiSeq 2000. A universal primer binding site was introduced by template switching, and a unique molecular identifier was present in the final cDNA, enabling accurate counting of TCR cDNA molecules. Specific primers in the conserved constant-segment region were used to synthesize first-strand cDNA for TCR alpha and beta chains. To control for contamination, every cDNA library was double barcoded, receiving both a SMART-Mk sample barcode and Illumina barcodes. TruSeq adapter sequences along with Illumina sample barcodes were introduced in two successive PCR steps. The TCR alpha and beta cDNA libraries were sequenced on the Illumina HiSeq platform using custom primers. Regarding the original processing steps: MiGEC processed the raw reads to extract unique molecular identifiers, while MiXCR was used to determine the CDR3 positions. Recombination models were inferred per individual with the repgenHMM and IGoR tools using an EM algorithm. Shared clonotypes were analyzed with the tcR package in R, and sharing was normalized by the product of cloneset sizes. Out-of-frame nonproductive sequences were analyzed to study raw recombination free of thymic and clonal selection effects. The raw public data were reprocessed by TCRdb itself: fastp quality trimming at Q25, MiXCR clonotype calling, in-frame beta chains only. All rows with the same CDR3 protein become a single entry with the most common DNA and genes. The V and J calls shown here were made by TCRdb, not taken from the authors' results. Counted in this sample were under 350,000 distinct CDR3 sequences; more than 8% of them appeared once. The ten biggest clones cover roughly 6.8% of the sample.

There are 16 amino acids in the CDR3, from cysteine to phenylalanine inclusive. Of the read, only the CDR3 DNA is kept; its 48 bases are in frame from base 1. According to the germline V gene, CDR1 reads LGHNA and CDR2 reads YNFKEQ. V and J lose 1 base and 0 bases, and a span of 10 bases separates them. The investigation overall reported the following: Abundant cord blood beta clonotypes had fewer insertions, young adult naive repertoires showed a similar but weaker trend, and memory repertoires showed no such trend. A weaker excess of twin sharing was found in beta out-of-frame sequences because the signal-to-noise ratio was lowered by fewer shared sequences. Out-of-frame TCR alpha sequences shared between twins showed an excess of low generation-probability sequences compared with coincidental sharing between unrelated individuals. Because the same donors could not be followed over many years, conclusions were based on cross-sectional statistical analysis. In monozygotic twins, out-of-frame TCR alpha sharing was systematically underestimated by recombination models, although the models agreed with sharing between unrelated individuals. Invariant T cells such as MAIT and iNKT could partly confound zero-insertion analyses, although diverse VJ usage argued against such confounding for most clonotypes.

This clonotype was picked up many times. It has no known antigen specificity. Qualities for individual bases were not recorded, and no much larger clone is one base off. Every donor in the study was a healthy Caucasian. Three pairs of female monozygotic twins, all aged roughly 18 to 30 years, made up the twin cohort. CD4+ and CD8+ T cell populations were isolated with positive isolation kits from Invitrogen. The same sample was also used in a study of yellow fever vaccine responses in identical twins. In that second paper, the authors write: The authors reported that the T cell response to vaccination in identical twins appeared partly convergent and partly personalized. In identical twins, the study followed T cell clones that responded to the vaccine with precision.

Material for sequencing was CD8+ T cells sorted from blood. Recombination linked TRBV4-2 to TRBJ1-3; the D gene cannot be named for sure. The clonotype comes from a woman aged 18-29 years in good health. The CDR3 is CASSQGLPDSGNTIYF. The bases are TGTGCCAGCAGCCAAGGTCTTCCAGACTCTGGAAACACCATATATTTT.